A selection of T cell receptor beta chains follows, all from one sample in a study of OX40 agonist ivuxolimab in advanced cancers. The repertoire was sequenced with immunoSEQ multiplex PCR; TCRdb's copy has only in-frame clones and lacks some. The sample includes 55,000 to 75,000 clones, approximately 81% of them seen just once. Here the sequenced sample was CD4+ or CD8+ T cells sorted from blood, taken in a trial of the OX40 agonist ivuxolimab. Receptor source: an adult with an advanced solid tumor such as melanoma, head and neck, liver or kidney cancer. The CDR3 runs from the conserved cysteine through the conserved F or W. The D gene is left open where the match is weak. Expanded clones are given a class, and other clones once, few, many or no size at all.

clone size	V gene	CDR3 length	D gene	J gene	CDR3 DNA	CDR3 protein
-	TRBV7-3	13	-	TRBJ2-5	TGTGCCAGCAGCTCGTCCGAAAGGGGGACCCAGTACTTC	CASSSSERGTQYF
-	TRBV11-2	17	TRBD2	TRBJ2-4	TGTGCCAGCAGCTCCGGAGGTGTCGGGGGGACCAAAAACATTCAGTACTTC	CASSSGGVGGTKNIQYF
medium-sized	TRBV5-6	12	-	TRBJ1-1	TGTGCCAGCTCGGCCGGGCCCACTGAAGCTTTCTTT	CASSAGPTEAFF
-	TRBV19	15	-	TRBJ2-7	TGTGCCAGTAGTTTCTCCGGGACTTCCCTCTACGAGCAGTACTTC	CASSFSGTSLYEQYF
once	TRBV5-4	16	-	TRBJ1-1	TGTGCCAGCAGCTTGGCTTCGTCGAAAGCGAACACTGAAGCTTTCTTT	CASSLASSKANTEAFF
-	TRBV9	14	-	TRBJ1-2	TGTGCCAGCAGCCCGGGGTGGGGTGTACAGGGCTACACCTTC	CASSPGWGVQGYTF
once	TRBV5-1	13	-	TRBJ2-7	TGCGCCAACCCGGACAGCCAGATTTACGAGCAGTACTTC	CANPDSQIYEQYF
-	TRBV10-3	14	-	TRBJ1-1	TGTGCCACCAGGGCAATGCGTTCTGACACTGAAGCTTTCTTT	CATRAMRSDTEAFF
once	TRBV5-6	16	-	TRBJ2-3	TGTGCCAGCAGCCCGTGGGGAGGTTCTAGCACAGATACGCAGTATTTT	CASSPWGGSSTDTQYF
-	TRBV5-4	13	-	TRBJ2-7	TGTGCCAGCAGCTCGAGGAGCTCCTACGAGCAGTACTTC	CASSSRSSYEQYF
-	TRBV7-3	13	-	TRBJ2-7	TGTGCCAGCAGCTTAGGTCAAGAGGGCGAGCAGTACTTC	CASSLGQEGEQYF
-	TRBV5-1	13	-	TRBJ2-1	TGCGCCAGCAGCTTCGTCAGCAACAATGAGCAGTTCTTC	CASSFVSNNEQFF
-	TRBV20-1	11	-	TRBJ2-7	TGCAGTGCTAGAGTTGACTGGCTGCAGTACTTC	CSARVDWLQYF
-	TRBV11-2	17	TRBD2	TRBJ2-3	TGTGCCAGCAGCCTCCCCTTGGCGGGAGGGGGCACAGATACGCAGTATTTT	CASSLPLAGGGTDTQYF